Presented here are 32 T cell receptor beta chains from one specimen sequenced in a study of PD-L1 blockade in urothelial cancer (dated by TCRdb to 2016 to 2017). Library preparation was by the immunoSEQ multiplex PCR assay. TCRdb limited this immuneACCESS table to in-frame rearrangements with V and J called. A share of clones is missing; checked studies link under half to unresolved V genes, and the rest is unexplained. The sample has about 30,000 clones on record, 87% of them singletons. Under 4% of the sample lies in the top ten. Here the sequenced sample was PBMCs, taken around atezolizumab (anti-PD-L1) treatment. The receptors come from a man aged 50 or older with urothelial cancer.

The V call is TRBV5-1, the J call TRBJ1-1; D uncertain. Trimming stripped 4 bases from V and 4 bases from J, with 14 bases between. The CDR3 loop spans 14 amino acids. Germline lookup yields CDR1 SGHRS and CDR2 YFSETQ. The chain's CDR3 is CASSLDPSGTEAFF. The CDR3 DNA sequence: TGCGCCAGCAGCCTAGACCCCTCGGGCACTGAAGCTTTCTTT.

The chain uses TRBV5-6 and TRBJ2-1, with D tentatively TRBD2 (6 bases). There are 15 residues in the CDR3. V was clipped by 4 bases and J by 6 bases, with 17 bases between them. Germline V gene lookup returns CDR1 SGHDT and CDR2 YYEEEE. CDR3 bases: TGTGCCAGCAGCGGGTACCGGGGGTCGGGCAATGAGCAGTTCTTC. Its protein product is CASSGYRGSGNEQFF. The full variable domain, rest sourced from reference TRBV5-6 and TRBJ2-1, is DAGVTQSPTHLIKTRGQQVTLRCSPKSGHDTVSWYQQALGQGPQFIFQYYEEEERQRGNFPDRFSGHQFPNYSSELNVNALLLGDSALYLCASSGYRGSGNEQFFGPGTRLTVL.

The chain employs TRBV13 and TRBJ1-1; 7 bases agree with TRBD1. CDR3 length: 17 amino acids. Unmatched junction bases numbered 9, after V lost 1 base and J lost 1 base. Germline assignment: CDR1 PRHDT and CDR2 FYEKMQ (reference sequence). The CDR3 nucleotides are TGTGCCAGCAGCTTAGACAGGGGTGGGACCCCGAACACTGAAGCTTTCTTT. It specifies CASSLDRGGTPNTEAFF.

This clone was counted between two and nine times. CDR3 bases: TGTGCCACCTTGGACAGGGGGTATGGCTACACCTTC. This codes for CATLDRGYGYTF. V usage is TRBV19 and J usage is TRBJ1-2, with TRBD1 identical over 10 bases. The CDR3 consists of 12 residues. After removal of 10 bases from V and 5 bases from J, the junction contained 4 bases not matched to a gene. CDR1 is LNHDA, CDR2 SQIVND, per germline (reference sequence).

This chain uses TRBV20-1 with TRBJ2-1; 9 bases fit TRBD2. CDR1 is DFQATT and CDR2 is SNEGSKA in the germline V gene (reference sequence). CDR3 size: 10 residues. Trimming at V came to 6 bases and at J to 15 bases, leaving 6 bases not matched to a gene. CDR3 in amino acids: CSATGTSPFF. CDR3 sequence (DNA): TGCAGTGCCACCGGGACTAGCCCGTTCTTC.

This rearrangement joins TRBV10-2 to TRBJ2-7, with D possibly being TRBD1 (6 bases). This CDR3 spans 12 amino acids. Per the germline V gene, CDR1 is WSHSY and CDR2 is SAAADI. V was pared by 8 bases and J by 7 bases, with 15 bases between. CDR3 DNA sequence: TGCGCCAGCGTGGGGGCAGACGGGGAGCAGTACTTC. Translating it yields CASVGADGEQYF.

This chain links TRBV5-1 with TRBJ2-7; tentative D call: TRBD1 (6 bases). With 0 bases removed from V and 3 bases from J, the gap between germline ends came to 10 bases. The CDR3 sequence is 14 residues long. Germline lookup yields CDR1 SGHRS and CDR2 YFSETQ. The CDR3 sequence: CASSLDRVFYEQYF. CDR3 sequence (DNA): TGCGCCAGCAGCTTGGACAGGGTTTTCTACGAGCAGTACTTC.

The rearrangement links TRBV14 to TRBJ2-5; 7 nucleotides line up with TRBD1. V was clipped by 1 base and J by 0 bases; unmatched bases: 2. There are 15 residues in the CDR3. The germline V gene has CDR1 SGHDN and CDR2 FVKESK. The DNA for the CDR3 is TGTGCCAGCAGCCAAGCGGACAGGTACCAAGAGACCCAGTACTTC. As protein: CASSQADRYQETQYF.

This clone was detected only once. The chain joins TRBV28 to TRBJ2-1, with 8 positions matching TRBD2. The CDR3 contains 17 residues. Germline V lookup: CDR1 MDHEN, CDR2 SYDVKM. The junction had 13 bases not matched to a gene; V was cut back by 5 bases and J by 4 bases. The CDR3: CASSPQVGGRPYNEQFF. The DNA for the CDR3 is TGTGCCAGCAGTCCCCAGGTGGGCGGGAGGCCGTACAATGAGCAGTTCTTC. Filled out from reference TRBV28 and TRBJ2-1, the complete variable domain reads DVKVTQSSRYLVKRTGEKVFLECVQDMDHENMFWYRQDPGLGLRLIYFSYDVKMKEKGDIPEGYSVSREKKERFSLILESASTNQTSMYLCASSPQVGGRPYNEQFFGPGTRLTVL.

This chain connects TRBV15 to TRBJ2-6, with 9 bases that match TRBD1. The V gene end was trimmed by 7 bases and the J gene end by 2 bases; junction bases not matched to a gene: 9. Germline V gene data show CDR1 as LNHNV and CDR2 as YYDKDF (reference sequence). The CDR3 has 17 residues. As DNA, the CDR3 is TGTGCCACCACCCGGGACAGGGTTGTAACTGGGGCCAACGTCCTGACTTTC. Amino acids: CATTRDRVVTGANVLTF. The complete variable domain, with remaining parts taken from reference TRBV15 and TRBJ2-6, reads DAMVIQNPRYQVTQFGKPVTLSCSQTLNHNVMYWYQQKSSQAPKLLFHYYDKDFNNEADTPDNFQSRRPNTSFCFLDIRSPGLGDTAMYLCATTRDRVVTGANVLTFGAGSRLTVL.

This chain uses TRBV6-6 with TRBJ1-5, with 9 nucleotides matching TRBD1. The CDR3 length is 15 residues. V shed 6 bases, J shed 2 bases, and the junction held 5 bases outside the gene matches. Germline V lookup: CDR1 MNHNY, CDR2 SVGAGI (reference sequence). The CDR3 DNA sequence: TGTGCCAGCAGCATCCGGGACAGGGGCAATCAGCCCCAGCATTTT. This encodes CASSIRDRGNQPQHF.

This chain connects TRBV12-5 to TRBJ2-3; tentative D call: TRBD2 (6 bases). V gave up 6 bases and J gave up 9 bases, with 19 bases separating them. This CDR3 has 14 residues. Per the germline V gene, CDR1 is LGHNT and CDR2 is FRNRAP. The CDR3 sequence: CASGELAWERTQYF. CDR3 nucleotides: TGTGCTAGTGGGGAACTAGCATGGGAGCGAACGCAGTATTTT.

This rearrangement joins TRBV5-5 to TRBJ2-3, with 10 nucleotides matching TRBD1. The V segment lost 3 bases and the J segment 6 bases; nucleotides outside the gene matches: 10. The CDR3 has 16 amino acids. Germline CDR1 is SGHKS and CDR2 is YYEKEE (reference sequence). The CDR3 here is CASSSTGTGERDTQYF. The CDR3 DNA reads as TGTGCCAGCAGCTCAACCGGGACAGGGGAGAGGGATACGCAGTATTTT.

The chain links TRBV9 to TRBJ2-7; no clear D gene. There are 13 residues in the CDR3. The V end was cut by 3 bases, the J end by 1 base, with 8 bases between. Germline V CDR1 and CDR2: SGDLS, YYNGEE. Written as DNA, the CDR3 is TGTGCCAGCAGCGGGGCAGGATCCTACGAGCAGTACTTC. Protein sequence: CASSGAGSYEQYF.

The CDR3 coding sequence is TGCGCCAACAGACAAGCAGGACAGGCCATCTACGAGCAGTACTTC. This sequence encodes CANRQAGQAIYEQYF. This sequence joins TRBV5-1 and TRBJ2-7; 7 bases are shared with TRBD1. Trimming took 9 bases from V and 3 from J; bases not matched to a gene: 15. From germline, CDR1 is SGHRS and CDR2 YFSETQ. The CDR3 is 15 amino acids.

The chain uses TRBV5-6 and TRBJ1-4; D is ambiguous. V lost 1 base and J 7 bases, leaving 8 bases between the germline ends. Germline CDR1 and CDR2: SGHDT and YYEEEE. The CDR3 totals 13 residues. The CDR3 region has the DNA TGTGCCAGCAGCTTGCAAGACTCTGAAAAACTGTTTTTT. Translated: CASSLQDSEKLFF.

The chain has TRBV5-1 and TRBJ2-1, with D unclear. The CDR3 extends over 11 amino acids. The germline V gene has CDR1 SGHRS and CDR2 YFSETQ. V was shortened by 6 bases and J by 4 bases, with 5 bases between the two germline ends. CDR3 sequence: CASMQYNEQFF. The CDR3 nucleotides read TGCGCCAGCATGCAGTACAATGAGCAGTTCTTC.

The chain links TRBV27 to TRBJ2-7, with D unresolved. This CDR3 is 13 amino acids long. V was shortened by 4 bases and J by 4 bases, with 11 bases between the two germline ends. The germline gives CDR1 MNHEY, CDR2 SMNVEV (reference sequence). The CDR3 DNA sequence: TGTGCCAGCAGTTCTGGTATCAGTTACGAGCAGTACTTC. Its translation is CASSSGISYEQYF.

The V call is TRBV25-1, the J call TRBJ1-4, with 7 bases identical to TRBD1. The CDR3 extends over 13 amino acids. Germline V lookup: CDR1 MGHDK, CDR2 SYGVNS. V shed 4 bases, J shed 8 bases, and the junction held 4 bases outside the gene matches. The CDR3 nucleotides are TGTGCCAGCAGTGTTCAGGGACAGGAAAAACTGTTTTTT. Translating gives CASSVQGQEKLFF.

The rearrangement links TRBV12-5 to TRBJ2-5; 8 bases are shared with TRBD1. The CDR3 totals 14 residues. Germline CDR1 is LGHNT and CDR2 is FRNRAP. J lost 5 bases, V lost 0 bases, and 2 bases had no gene match. The CDR3 nucleotides read TGTGCTAGTGGTTTGGTTAGACAGGGGGAGACCCAGTACTTC. This codes for CASGLVRQGETQYF.

The chain employs TRBV6-5 and TRBJ2-3; D gene unclear. The CDR3 is 13 residues long. The V and J ends lost 7 bases and 3 bases respectively, with 11 bases between them. From germline, CDR1 is MNHEY and CDR2 SVGAGI. CDR3 protein: CASKSPGTDTQYF. CDR3 coding DNA: TGTGCCAGCAAGAGCCCAGGAACAGATACGCAGTATTTT.

The chain links TRBV14 to TRBJ2-3; possible D gene TRBD2, 6 bases. The CDR3 runs to 14 residues. Germline V CDR1 and CDR2: SGHDN, FVKESK. V dropped 3 bases and J dropped 2 bases, with 9 bases sitting between them. The CDR3: CASSQRDFTDTQYF. Written as DNA, the CDR3 is TGTGCCAGCAGCCAGCGGGACTTCACAGATACGCAGTATTTT.

V and J are TRBV7-4 and TRBJ2-7, with 10 bases that match TRBD1. CDR1 and CDR2 from the germline V gene are SGHVT and SQSDAQ. Trimming removed 3 bases from V and 7 bases from J; junction bases left unmatched: 12. This CDR3 has 16 amino acids. The CDR3 coding sequence is TGTGCCAGCAGCTTGCCCCCCGGGACAGGGGCGCAGGAGCAGTACTTC. Its protein product is CASSLPPGTGAQEQYF.

This clone was seen once. The chain recombines TRBV9 with TRBJ2-1, with D tentatively TRBD2 (5 bases). This CDR3 contains 15 residues. Trimming removed 3 bases at V and 4 bases at J, with 14 bases between. The germline V gene has CDR1 SGDLS and CDR2 YYNGEE. The CDR3 is CASSAPEAGYNEQFF. CDR3 in DNA: TGTGCCAGCAGCGCCCCGGAGGCGGGTTACAATGAGCAGTTCTTC.

V is TRBV29-1 and J is TRBJ2-1; 9 bases fit TRBD2. The V gene end was trimmed by 4 bases and the J gene end by 3 bases; junction bases not matched to a gene: 4. Germline V gene data show CDR1 as SQVTM and CDR2 as ANQGSEA. The CDR3 sequence is 14 residues long. CDR3 coding DNA: TGCAGCGTTGTATGGCGGGGGGGCTACAATGAGCAGTTCTTC. Amino acid sequence: CSVVWRGGYNEQFF.

This clone was found once. V and J are TRBV13 and TRBJ2-7; 8 nucleotides align to TRBD2. Germline V gene lookup returns CDR1 PRHDT and CDR2 FYEKMQ (reference sequence). J gave up 3 bases and V 6 bases, and 7 bases lay outside the gene matches. The CDR3 loop spans 14 amino acids. CDR3 coding DNA: TGTGCCAGCAGTTTAAGGACTAGCCGCTACGAGCAGTACTTC. It yields the protein CASSLRTSRYEQYF.

J is TRBJ2-7 and V is TRBV7-3; 8 bases fit TRBD2. The germline gives CDR1 SGHTA, CDR2 FQGTGA. The CDR3 has 15 residues. With V trimmed by 6 bases and J by 3 bases, 10 bases remained unmatched. DNA for the CDR3: TGTGCCAGCAGTCCCACGGGGGGGCCATTCTACGAGCAGTACTTC. Its protein is CASSPTGGPFYEQYF.

This clone was observed a handful of times. The V gene is TRBV29-1, the J gene TRBJ1-5; 8 positions agree with TRBD1. The germline gives CDR1 SQVTM, CDR2 ANQGSEA. V shed 4 bases and J 7 bases; nucleotides not matched to a gene: 9. The CDR3 is made up of 14 amino acids. CDR3 region: CSVGNRGIGQPQHF. CDR3 nucleotide sequence: TGCAGCGTTGGGAACAGGGGGATTGGGCAGCCCCAGCATTTT.

The chain combines TRBV28 with TRBJ1-5; perhaps TRBD1 as D (5 bases). This CDR3 has 16 residues. V shed 6 bases and J shed 0 bases, with 15 bases lying between them. The germline CDR1 and CDR2 sequences are MDHEN and SYDVKM. CDR3 nucleotide sequence: TGTGCCAGCAGCACCCAGGGAACCTATAGCAATCAGCCCCAGCATTTT. Translation: CASSTQGTYSNQPQHF.

V gene TRBV9 combines with J gene TRBJ2-1, with D maybe TRBD1 (5 bases). CDR1 and CDR2 from the germline V gene are SGDLS and YYNGEE. CDR3 length: 15 residues. Trimming took off 2 bases at V and 6 bases at J, with 15 bases between the two ends. Here the CDR3 DNA reads TGTGCCAGCAGCGTTTCTGGGGCCCCCGGCAATGAGCAGTTCTTC. Its translation is CASSVSGAPGNEQFF.

The chain has TRBV7-8 and TRBJ2-2; D not resolved. Trimming removed 7 bases from V and 2 bases from J, with 14 bases in between. CDR3 length: 15 amino acids. Germline assignment: CDR1 SGHVS and CDR2 FQNEAQ. DNA of the CDR3: TGTGCCAGCACCCTCGGCATAGCCAACACCGGGGAGCTGTTTTTT. Translation: CASTLGIANTGELFF.

This sequence joins TRBV18 and TRBJ1-1; perhaps TRBD1 as D (5 bases). The ends were cut back, 1 base at V and 0 bases at J, with 6 bases in the middle. The germline V gene encodes CDR1 KGHSH and CDR2 LQKENI. The CDR3 has 14 amino acids. The CDR3 DNA reads as TGTGCCAGCTCACCACAGGGGATGAACACTGAAGCTTTCTTT. It is translated as CASSPQGMNTEAFF.